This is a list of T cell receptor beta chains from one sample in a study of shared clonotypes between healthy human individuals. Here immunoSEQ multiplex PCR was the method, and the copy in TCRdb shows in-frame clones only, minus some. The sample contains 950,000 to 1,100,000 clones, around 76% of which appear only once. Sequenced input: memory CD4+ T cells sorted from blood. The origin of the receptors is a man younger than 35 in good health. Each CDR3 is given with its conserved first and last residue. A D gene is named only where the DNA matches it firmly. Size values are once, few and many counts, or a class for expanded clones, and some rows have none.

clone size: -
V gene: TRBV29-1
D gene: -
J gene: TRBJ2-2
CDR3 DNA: TGCAGCGTGCGTCAGAACACCGGGGAGCTGTTTTTT
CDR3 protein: CSVRQNTGELFF

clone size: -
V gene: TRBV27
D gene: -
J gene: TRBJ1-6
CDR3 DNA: TGTGCCAGCAGTTTGAGTTGGGGGTACCCTGGGTCACCCCTCCACTTT
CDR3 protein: CASSLSWGYPGSPLHF

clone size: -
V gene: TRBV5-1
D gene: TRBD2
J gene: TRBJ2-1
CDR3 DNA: TGCGCCAGCAGCTTGGAGGAAGCGGGAGGAGGGGAGCAGTTCTTC
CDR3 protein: CASSLEEAGGGEQFF

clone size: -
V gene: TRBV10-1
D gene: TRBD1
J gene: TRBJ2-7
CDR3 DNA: TGCGCCAGCAGTGATACTACAGGGGGCGAGCAGTACTTC
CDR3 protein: CASSDTTGGEQYF

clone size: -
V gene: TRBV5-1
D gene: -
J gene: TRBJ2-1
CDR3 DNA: TGCGCCAGCAGAGCGGAGGGTATGAGCAATGAGCAGTTCTTC
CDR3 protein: CASRAEGMSNEQFF

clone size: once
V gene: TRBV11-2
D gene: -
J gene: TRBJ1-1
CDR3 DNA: TGTGCCAGCAGCTTATCGCTAGGCACTGAAGCTTTCTTT
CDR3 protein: CASSLSLGTEAFF

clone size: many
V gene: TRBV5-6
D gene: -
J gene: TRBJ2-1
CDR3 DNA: TGTGCCAGCAGCCCGACCCTGAGGGGGGTCTACAATGAGCAGTTCTTC
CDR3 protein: CASSPTLRGVYNEQFF

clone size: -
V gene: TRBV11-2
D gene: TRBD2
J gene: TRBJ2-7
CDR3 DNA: TGTGCCAGCAGCCGACTAGCGGGGGCCCCTGGGTACGAGCAGTACTTC
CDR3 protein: CASSRLAGAPGYEQYF

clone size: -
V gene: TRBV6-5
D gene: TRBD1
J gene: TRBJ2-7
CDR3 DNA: TGTGCCAGCAGGCTCCGGGACAGGGGTGGCTACGAGCAGTACTTC
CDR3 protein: CASRLRDRGGYEQYF

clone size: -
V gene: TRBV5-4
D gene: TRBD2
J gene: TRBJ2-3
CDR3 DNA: TGTGCCAGCAGCTTTAGCGGGGGAACGCCTAGCACAGATACGCAGTATTTT
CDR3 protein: CASSFSGGTPSTDTQYF

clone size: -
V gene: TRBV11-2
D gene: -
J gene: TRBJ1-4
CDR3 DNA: TGTGCCAGCAGCTTACTCGGGGCGACGGTAGAAAAACTGTTTTTT
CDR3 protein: CASSLLGATVEKLFF

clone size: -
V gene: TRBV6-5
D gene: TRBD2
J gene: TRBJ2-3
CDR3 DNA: TGTGCCAGCAGTCCGACTAGCGGGATTGGTACGCAGTATTTT
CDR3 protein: CASSPTSGIGTQYF

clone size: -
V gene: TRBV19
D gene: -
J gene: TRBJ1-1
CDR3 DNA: TGTGCCAGTAGTAGTATTGGTGGAACCGAGGTGGAAGCTTTCTTT
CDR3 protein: CASSSIGGTEVEAFF

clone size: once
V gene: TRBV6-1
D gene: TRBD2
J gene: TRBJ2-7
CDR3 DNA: TGTGCCAGCAGTCGATCCGGGACTAGCACCTACGAGCAGTACTTC
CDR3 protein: CASSRSGTSTYEQYF

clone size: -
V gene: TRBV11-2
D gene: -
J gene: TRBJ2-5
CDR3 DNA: TGTGCCAGCGGCATTCTCGGGACAACGGGGGAGACCCAGTACTTC
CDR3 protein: CASGILGTTGETQYF

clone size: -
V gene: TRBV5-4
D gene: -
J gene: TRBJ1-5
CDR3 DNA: TGTGCCAGCAACTATCGGGGGATGAGCAATCAGCCCCAGCATTTT
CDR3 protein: CASNYRGMSNQPQHF

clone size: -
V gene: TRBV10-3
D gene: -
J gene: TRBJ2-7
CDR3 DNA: TGTGCCATCAGGGGCAGGGAATCCTACGAGCAGTACTTC
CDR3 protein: CAIRGRESYEQYF

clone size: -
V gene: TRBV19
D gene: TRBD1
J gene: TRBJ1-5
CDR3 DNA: TGTGCCAGTAGTAAGGCAGGGGGGAACAATCAGCCCCAGCATTTT
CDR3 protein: CASSKAGGNNQPQHF

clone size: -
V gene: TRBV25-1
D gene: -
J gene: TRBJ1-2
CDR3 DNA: TGTGCCAGCAGTGAAGGGGGACGGCTTAATGGCTACACCTTC
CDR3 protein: CASSEGGRLNGYTF

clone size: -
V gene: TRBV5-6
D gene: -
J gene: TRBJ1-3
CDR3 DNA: TGTGCCAGCAGCTTTGGAGAAGGGAGCGGAAACACCATATATTTT
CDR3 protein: CASSFGEGSGNTIYF

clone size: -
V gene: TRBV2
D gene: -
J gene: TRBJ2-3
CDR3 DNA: TGTGCCAGCAGTGAACTGGGGCAGGGTGGCACAGATACGCAGTATTTT
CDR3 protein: CASSELGQGGTDTQYF

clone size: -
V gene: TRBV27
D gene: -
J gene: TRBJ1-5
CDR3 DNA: TGTGCCAGCAGTTTTACAGGCAATCAGCCCCAGCATTTT
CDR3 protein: CASSFTGNQPQHF

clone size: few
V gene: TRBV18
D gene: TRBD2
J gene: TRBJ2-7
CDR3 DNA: TGTGCCAGCTCACCTCAGACGGGGGGGCCCTTCGAGCAGTACTTC
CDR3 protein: CASSPQTGGPFEQYF

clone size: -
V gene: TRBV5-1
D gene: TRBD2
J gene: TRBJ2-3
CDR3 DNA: TGCGCCAGCAGCCCGACCCGAGGTAGCGGGGTGGCAGATACGCAGTATTTT
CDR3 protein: CASSPTRGSGVADTQYF

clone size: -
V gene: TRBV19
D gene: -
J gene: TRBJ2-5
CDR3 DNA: TGTGCCAGTAGTATTCTTCAGGGTGGAGGACAAGAGACCCAGTACTTC
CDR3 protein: CASSILQGGGQETQYF

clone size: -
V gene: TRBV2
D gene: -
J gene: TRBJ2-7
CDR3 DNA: TGTGCCAGCAGTGAACAGGGAGGAGGGAGGCAGTACTTC
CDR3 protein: CASSEQGGGRQYF

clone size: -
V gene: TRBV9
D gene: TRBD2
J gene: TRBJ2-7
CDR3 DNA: TGTGCCAGCAGCCCTACTAGCGGGGGGGCCTACGAGCAGTACTTC
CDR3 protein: CASSPTSGGAYEQYF

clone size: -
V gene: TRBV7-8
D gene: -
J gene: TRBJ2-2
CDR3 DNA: TGTGCCAGCAGCCCTACGCCGATTCCGGTTTCCCACACCGGGGAGCTGTTTTTT
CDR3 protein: CASSPTPIPVSHTGELFF

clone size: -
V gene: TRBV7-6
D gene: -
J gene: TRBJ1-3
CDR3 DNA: TGTGCCAGCAGCACCGCAGGGAGGGAGAACACCATATATTTT
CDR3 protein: CASSTAGRENTIYF

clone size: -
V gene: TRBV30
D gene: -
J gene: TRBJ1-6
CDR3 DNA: TGTGCCTGGAGGTTTTTCTATAATTCACCCCTCCACTTT
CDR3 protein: CAWRFFYNSPLHF

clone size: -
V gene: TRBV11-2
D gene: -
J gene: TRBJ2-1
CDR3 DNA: TGTGCCAGCAGCCCTAAACGCCCTGAGCAGTTCTTC
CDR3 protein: CASSPKRPEQFF

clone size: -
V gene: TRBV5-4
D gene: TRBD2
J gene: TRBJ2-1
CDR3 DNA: TGTGCCAGCAGCTTGGATGCGGGAGGGCCCTACAATGAGCAGTTCTTC
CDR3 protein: CASSLDAGGPYNEQFF

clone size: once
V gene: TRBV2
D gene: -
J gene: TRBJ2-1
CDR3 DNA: TGTGCCAGCAGTGAATTCCTTCAGGGGATGGAGCAGTTCTTC
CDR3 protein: CASSEFLQGMEQFF

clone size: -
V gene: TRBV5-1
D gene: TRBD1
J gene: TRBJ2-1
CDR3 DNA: TGCGCCAGTTACCCCGGGACAGGGGTCAATGAGCAGTTCTTC
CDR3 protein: CASYPGTGVNEQFF

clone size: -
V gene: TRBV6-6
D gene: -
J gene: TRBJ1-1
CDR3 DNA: TGTGCCAGCACAGCTGTGGGCAACACTGAAGCTTTCTTT
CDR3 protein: CASTAVGNTEAFF

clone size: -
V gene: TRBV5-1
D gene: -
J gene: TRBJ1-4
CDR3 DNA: TGCGCCAGCAGCACGGGACGTGTTAATGAAAAACTGTTTTTT
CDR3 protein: CASSTGRVNEKLFF

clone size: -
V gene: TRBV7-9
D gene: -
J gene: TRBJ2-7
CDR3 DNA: TGTGCCAGCGTGAGTGACGAGCAGTACTTC
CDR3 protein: CASVSDEQYF

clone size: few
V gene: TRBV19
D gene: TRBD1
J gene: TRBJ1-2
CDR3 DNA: TGTGCCAGTAGGGAACAGGGGGGCTATGGCTACACCTTC
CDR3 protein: CASREQGGYGYTF

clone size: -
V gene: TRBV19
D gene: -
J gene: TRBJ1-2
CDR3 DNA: TGTGCCAGTAAAGCTAGTCGGGAGTCGCCCTATGGCTACACCTTC
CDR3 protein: CASKASRESPYGYTF

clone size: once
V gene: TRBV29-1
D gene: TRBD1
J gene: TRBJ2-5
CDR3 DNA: TGCAGCGTTGCCTCCGGGACAGGGTCCGAGACCCAGTACTTC
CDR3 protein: CSVASGTGSETQYF

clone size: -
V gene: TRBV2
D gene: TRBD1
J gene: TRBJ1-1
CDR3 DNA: TGTGCCAACAGTGTACAGGGGTACACTGAAGCTTTCTTT
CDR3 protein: CANSVQGYTEAFF

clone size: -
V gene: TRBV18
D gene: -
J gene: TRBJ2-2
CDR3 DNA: TGTGCCAGCTCACCACCAAGTTCCAACACCGGGGAGCTGTTTTTT
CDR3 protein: CASSPPSSNTGELFF

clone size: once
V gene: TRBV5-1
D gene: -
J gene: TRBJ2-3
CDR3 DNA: TGCGCCAGCAGCCCCCGGGGCGATACGCAGTATTTT
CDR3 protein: CASSPRGDTQYF

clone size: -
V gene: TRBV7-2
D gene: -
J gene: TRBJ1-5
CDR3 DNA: TGTGCCAGCAGCAGGGGAGTCAATCAGCCCCAGCATTTT
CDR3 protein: CASSRGVNQPQHF

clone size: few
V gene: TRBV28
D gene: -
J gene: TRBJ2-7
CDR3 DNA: TGTGCCAGCAGGGAGGGGGCGGTTTCCTACGAGCAGTACTTC
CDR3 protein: CASREGAVSYEQYF

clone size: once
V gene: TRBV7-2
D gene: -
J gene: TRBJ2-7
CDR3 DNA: TGTGCCAGCAGCTTAGACGGACAGCCCCCTACCTACGAGCAGTACTTC
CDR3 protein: CASSLDGQPPTYEQYF

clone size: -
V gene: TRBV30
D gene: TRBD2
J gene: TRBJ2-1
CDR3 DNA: TGTGCCTGGAGTGGTAAGCGGGAGGGCCGACAGTTCTTC
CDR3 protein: CAWSGKREGRQFF

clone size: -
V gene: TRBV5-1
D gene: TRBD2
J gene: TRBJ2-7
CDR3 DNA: TGCGCCAGCAGCATAACTAGCGGGAGCGAGCAGTACTTC
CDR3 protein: CASSITSGSEQYF

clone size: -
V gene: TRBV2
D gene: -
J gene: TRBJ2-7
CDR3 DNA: TGTGCCAGCAGGGAGTCCAGCGGGCTTTACGAGCAGTACTTC
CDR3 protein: CASRESSGLYEQYF